The clone carrying this T cell receptor (beta chain) was counted a few times. The ends lost 2 bases at V and 2 bases at J; junction bases unmatched: 3. The CDR3 loop spans 14 amino acids. Germline V CDR1 and CDR2: SEHNR, FQNEAQ (reference sequence). Authors' data handling: It was from reference gene primer amplification that nucleated cell counts were estimated. TCRdb's table, derived via immunoSEQ multiplex PCR, lists solely in-frame clones and lacks some. V, J and clone size reflect that table, while D and trimming were determined from the DNA. This sample has about 86,000 clones, with approximately 79% found just once. The sample comes from a study of blood T cell repertoires in COVID-19. In the study overall: Researchers got acute and convalescent COVID-19 samples from the United States, Italy and Spain. Sample material is recorded as cDNA or gDNA derived from T cells, B-cell-depleted T cells, or PBMCs.

Sequencing used peripheral blood. This receptor was obtained from a man in his 70s with acute or convalescent COVID-19. The rearrangement uses TRBV7-9 and TRBJ2-7, with 7 bases matching TRBD1. CDR3 coding DNA: TGTGCCAGCAGCTTATCGGGGACAGCCTACGAGCAGTACTTC. Residues: CASSLSGTAYEQYF.